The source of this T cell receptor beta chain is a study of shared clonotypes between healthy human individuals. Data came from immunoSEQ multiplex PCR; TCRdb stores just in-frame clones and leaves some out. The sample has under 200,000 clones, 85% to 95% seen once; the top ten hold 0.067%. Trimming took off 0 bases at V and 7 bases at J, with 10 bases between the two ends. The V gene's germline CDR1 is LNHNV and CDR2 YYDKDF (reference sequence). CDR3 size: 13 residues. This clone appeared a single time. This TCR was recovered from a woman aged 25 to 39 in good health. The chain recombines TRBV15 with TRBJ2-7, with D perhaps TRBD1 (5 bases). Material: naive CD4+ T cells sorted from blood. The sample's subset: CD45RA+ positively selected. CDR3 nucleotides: TGTGCCACCAGCAGAGATCATAGGGGTGAGCAGTACTTC. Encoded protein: CATSRDHRGEQYF.